A selection of T cell receptor beta chains follows, all from one sample in a study of cytomegalovirus exposure and HLA in healthy donors. Assay: immunoSEQ multiplex PCR; the TCRdb copy retains only in-frame clones and omits some. The sample has around 100,000 clones; the top ten hold 6.8%. The sequenced material came from PBMCs. These receptors came from a man aged 35 to 55 in good health and CMV-seropositive. The CDR3 runs from the conserved cysteine through the conserved F or W. The D gene is left open where the match is weak.

d_gene	v_gene	j_gene	CDR3aa	CDR3nt
NA	TRBV6-5	TRBJ1-1	CASSPRDTSTEAFF	TGTGCCAGCAGTCCGAGGGACACATCCACTGAAGCTTTCTTT
NA	TRBV5-1	TRBJ1-1	CASSLGKNTEAFF	TGCGCCAGCAGCTTGGGTAAGAACACTGAAGCTTTCTTT
TRBD2	TRBV9	TRBJ2-7	CASSQGGVVNEQYF	TGTGCCAGCAGCCAGGGAGGGGTAGTGAACGAGCAGTACTTC
TRBD1	TRBV19	TRBJ1-2	CASSMSEQGQGQGYTF	TGTGCCAGTAGTATGAGCGAGCAAGGACAGGGGCAAGGCTACACCTTC
NA	TRBV23-1	TRBJ2-5	CASSQYGWPYQETQYF	TGCGCCAGCAGTCAGTACGGGTGGCCGTACCAAGAGACCCAGTACTTC
NA	TRBV29-1	TRBJ2-2	CSVVEGRYTGELFF	TGCAGCGTTGTTGAGGGGAGGTACACCGGGGAGCTGTTTTTT
NA	TRBV27	TRBJ1-5	CASSAGGRPSNQPQHF	TGTGCCAGCAGCGCCGGCGGGCGCCCGAGCAATCAGCCCCAGCATTTT
NA	TRBV7-3	TRBJ1-5	CASSLYAGQPQHF	TGTGCCAGCAGCTTATATGCGGGTCAGCCCCAGCATTTT
TRBD2	TRBV28	TRBJ2-1	CASGLGASGRRNEQFF	TGTGCCAGCGGACTAGGGGCTAGCGGGAGGAGGAATGAGCAGTTCTTC
NA	TRBV10-3	TRBJ1-1	CAISDVGGLNTEAFF	TGTGCCATCAGTGATGTCGGGGGATTGAACACTGAAGCTTTCTTT
NA	TRBV23-1	TRBJ2-2	CASSQSIGGGELFF	TGCGCCAGCAGTCAATCGATCGGGGGCGGGGAGCTGTTTTTT
TRBD2	TRBV7-3	TRBJ2-3	CASSFGRGRGEDTQYF	TGTGCCAGCAGCTTTGGTCGCGGGCGGGGGGAAGATACGCAGTATTTT
NA	TRBV5-8	TRBJ2-1	CASSPFGKSYNEQFF	TGTGCCAGCAGCCCCTTCGGGAAGTCCTACAATGAGCAGTTCTTC
TRBD2	TRBV27	TRBJ2-1	CASSLSRLAIFNEQFF	TGTGCCAGCAGTTTATCAAGACTAGCGATCTTCAATGAGCAGTTCTTC
TRBD2	TRBV2	TRBJ2-7	CASLREGGRATYEQYF	TGTGCCAGCCTCCGAGAGGGCGGGAGGGCCACTTACGAGCAGTACTTC
NA	TRBV6-5	TRBJ2-7	CASSSGPNWYEQYF	TGTGCCAGCAGTTCTGGGCCCAACTGGTACGAGCAGTACTTC
NA	TRBV5-4	TRBJ2-3	CASSWSPSPTDTQYF	TGTGCCAGCAGCTGGAGTCCGTCCCCCACAGATACGCAGTATTTT
NA	TRBV5-4	TRBJ2-2	CASSLVAGSDTGELFF	TGTGCCAGCAGCTTGGTCGCCGGGTCGGACACCGGGGAGCTGTTTTTT
NA	TRBV6-6	TRBJ1-5	CASSPSWTVINQPQHF	TGTGCCAGCAGCCCGTCTTGGACAGTCATTAATCAGCCCCAGCATTTT
TRBD2	TRBV4-2	TRBJ2-2	CASSQVGSGRTTGELFF	TGTGCCAGCAGCCAAGTAGGCAGCGGGAGAACCACCGGGGAGCTGTTTTTT
TRBD2	TRBV5-1	TRBJ2-3	CASRVAGSTDTQYF	TGCGCCAGCAGAGTAGCGGGAAGCACAGATACGCAGTATTTT
NA	TRBV9	TRBJ2-1	CASSVVGPAVTEQFF	TGTGCCAGCAGCGTAGTGGGGCCGGCAGTAACTGAGCAGTTCTTC
NA	TRBV28	TRBJ2-7	CATSGNYEQYF	TGTGCCACCTCGGGGAACTACGAGCAGTACTTC
TRBD1	TRBV5-6	TRBJ1-5	CASSVGQGYQPQHF	TGTGCCAGCAGCGTGGGACAGGGGTATCAGCCCCAGCATTTT
NA	TRBV6-4	TRBJ2-3	CASSPRRAVTDTQYF	TGTGCCAGCAGTCCCCGCAGAGCGGTCACAGATACGCAGTATTTT
NA	TRBV20-1	TRBJ2-5	CTPGLGQTQYF	TGCACTCCGGGACTGGGACAGACCCAGTACTTC
TRBD1	TRBV7-3	TRBJ2-7	CASSRDRADEQYF	TGTGCCAGCAGCCGGGACAGGGCCGACGAGCAGTACTTC
NA	TRBV7-8	TRBJ1-5	CASSLVGAGGSNQPQHF	TGTGCCAGCAGCTTAGTAGGGGCCGGGGGGAGCAATCAGCCCCAGCATTTT
TRBD2	TRBV10-3	TRBJ2-5	CAISEGLAGGPGTQYF	TGTGCCATCAGTGAGGGCCTAGCGGGAGGGCCGGGGACCCAGTACTTC
TRBD1	TRBV2	TRBJ1-1	CGTGVDRGTEAFF	TGTGGCACGGGGGTGGACAGGGGCACTGAAGCTTTCTTT
NA	TRBV9	TRBJ1-2	CASSDTVNYGYTF	TGTGCCAGCAGCGATACAGTTAACTATGGCTACACCTTC
NA	TRBV7-7	TRBJ2-2	CASSLSRVSSAGELFF	TGTGCTAGCAGCTTGAGCCGGGTTTCCAGCGCCGGGGAGCTGTTTTTT
TRBD1	TRBV6-1	TRBJ1-2	CASSGSENRGGYTF	TGTGCCAGCAGTGGGTCGGAGAACAGGGGCGGCTACACCTTC